A selection of T cell receptor beta chains follows, all from one sample in a study of cytomegalovirus exposure and HLA in healthy donors. Using immunoSEQ multiplex PCR, the repertoire was profiled, and TCRdb retains in-frame clones only, with some absent. This repertoire shows about 200,000 clones, 82% found once; its top ten account for 6%. Material for sequencing was PBMCs. These receptors were collected from a middle-aged man in good health and CMV-seropositive. Both conserved end residues are part of each CDR3. Clone size is given for some rows only: seen once, a few or many times, or a class if the clone is expanded.

j_call | clone_size | v_call | cdr3_aa
TRBJ1-2 | . | TRBV6-6 | CASLNGQGDYGYTF
TRBJ1-2 | . | TRBV29-1 | CSVVAGDRSGYTF
TRBJ2-5 | . | TRBV7-6 | CASCRGTTKETQYF
TRBJ1-1 | . | TRBV28 | CASSLVGRGTEAFF
TRBJ2-5 | . | TRBV19 | CASSIKREGLQETQYF
TRBJ2-5 | few | TRBV7-7 | CASSFGTGGLETQYF
TRBJ1-1 | . | TRBV4-2 | CASSLDSPMNTEAFF
TRBJ2-2 | . | TRBV10-1 | CASSEWGHSDSNTGELFF
TRBJ1-5 | . | TRBV6-1 | CASSEGTGTLSNQPQHF
TRBJ2-5 | . | TRBV30 | CAWSVRGAGAGETQYF
TRBJ1-1 | . | TRBV7-9 | CASSLPGQGYTEAFF
TRBJ2-5 | . | TRBV5-1 | CASSPIGIQETQYF
TRBJ1-2 | . | TRBV9 | CASSPPSPGGYTF
TRBJ1-1 | once | TRBV6-1 | CASISTGLRAEAFF
TRBJ2-5 | . | TRBV5-5 | CASSSAETQGETQYF
TRBJ1-1 | . | TRBV29-1 | CSVDETGDTEAFF